The 16 T cell receptor beta chains below all came from one sample that was sequenced in a study of blood T cell repertoires in COVID-19. Profiling relied on immunoSEQ multiplex PCR, and the TCRdb table lists in-frame clones only, not all of them. The top ten clones hold around 9.6% of a sample with some 260,000 clones, about 90% of them seen once. The source material was peripheral blood. The receptor set was obtained from a woman aged 70-85 years with COVID-19, enrolled during active disease.

The chain is built from TRBV18 and TRBJ1-2, with D tentatively TRBD1 (6 bases). CDR1 is KGHSH, CDR2 LQKENI, per germline. Trimming pared 6 bases from V and 7 bases from J, leaving 24 bases between. This CDR3 is built from 16 residues. The CDR3 region has the DNA TGTGCCAGCTCCCAGGGGTCGGGGTCGATCGGTGGTGGCTACACCTTC. It translates to CASSQGSGSIGGGYTF.

The rearrangement joins TRBV24-1 to TRBJ2-2; the match to TRBD2 covers 13 bases. CDR3 length: 19 residues. Germline CDR1 KGHDR, CDR2 SFDVKD. Trimming took 0 bases from V and 4 from J; bases not matched to a gene: 7. CDR3 in DNA: TGTGCCACCAGTGATTTGGGGACTAGCGGGAAACCTGTCACCGGGGAGCTGTTTTTT. It specifies CATSDLGTSGKPVTGELFF.

This rearrangement joins TRBV2 to TRBJ1-4; 8 nucleotides line up with TRBD1. This CDR3 contains 15 residues. The trim removed 8 bases at V and 8 bases at J, leaving 13 bases unmatched. Germline assignment: CDR1 SNHLY and CDR2 FYNNEI. The CDR3 loop is CASAYRQGNWEKLFF. The CDR3 bases are TGTGCCAGCGCGTATCGACAGGGGAATTGGGAAAAACTGTTTTTT.

The gene calls are TRBV7-9 and TRBJ2-2; no clear D. V was shortened by 3 bases and J by 5 bases, with 4 bases between the two germline ends. Germline V gene sequence: CDR1 SEHNR, CDR2 FQNEAQ (reference sequence). The CDR3 extends over 12 amino acids. The CDR3 loop is CASSFQTGELFF. Written as DNA, the CDR3 is TGTGCCAGCAGCTTTCAGACCGGGGAGCTGTTTTTT.

A single count supports this clone. The V and J genes are TRBV19 and TRBJ1-1, with 7 bases aligning to TRBD1. Germline trimming cut 2 bases from V and 4 bases from J; bases unmatched to any gene: 10. CDR1 is LNHDA, CDR2 SQIVND, per germline (reference sequence). The CDR3 has 16 amino acids. DNA for the CDR3: TGTGCCAGTAGTATACAGGGGGGTATCAGGGCCACTGAAGCTTTCTTT. Translated, it gives CASSIQGGIRATEAFF.

This sequence joins TRBV7-9 and TRBJ1-5; D remains ambiguous. Between the trimmed V and J ends, which lost 3 bases and 4 bases, there was a span of 4 bases. The CDR3 length is 12 residues. The germline gives CDR1 SEHNR, CDR2 FQNEAQ (reference sequence). This CDR3 reads CASSFRNQPQHF. CDR3 sequence (DNA): TGTGCCAGCAGCTTCAGAAATCAGCCCCAGCATTTT.

The CDR3 bases are TGTGCCAGCAGCCCCCGGCGGGTCGGGACAGGAGGGACCGGGGAGCTGTTTTTT. Amino acid sequence: CASSPRRVGTGGTGELFF. The chain uses TRBV5-4 and TRBJ2-2; 8 bases align to TRBD1. Per the germline V gene, CDR1 is SGHNT and CDR2 is YYREEE (reference sequence). This CDR3 has 18 residues. The ends lost 4 bases at V and 5 bases at J; junction bases unmatched: 16.

Only one count was recorded for this clone. The CDR3 DNA reads TGTGCCACCAGTGATTTAGGACAAGGATTCCAAGAGACCCAGTACTTC. It codes for CATSDLGQGFQETQYF. V gene TRBV24-1 combines with J gene TRBJ2-5; a possible D gene is TRBD1 (5 bases). The CDR3 has 16 residues. CDR1 is KGHDR, CDR2 SFDVKD, per germline. The V gene lost 1 base and the J gene lost 1 base, with 12 bases spanning the gap.

This chain uses TRBV5-6 with TRBJ2-1, with D perhaps matching TRBD2 (6 bases). The CDR3 totals 16 residues. The germline V and J ends were trimmed by 4 bases and 0 bases, with 14 bases remaining between them. Per germline, CDR1 SGHDT and CDR2 YYEEEE. CDR3 loop: CASSLTGTHSYNEQFF. The DNA of the CDR3 is TGTGCCAGCAGCCTAACCGGGACTCACTCCTACAATGAGCAGTTCTTC.

The chain employs TRBV30 and TRBJ2-7; TRBD1 might be the D (6 bases). The CDR3 runs to 14 residues. Looked up from germline, CDR1 is GTSNPN and CDR2 is SVGIG (reference sequence). V lost 0 bases and J 9 bases, leaving 18 bases between the germline ends. The CDR3 DNA reads TGTGCCTGGAGTGTTCGACAGGTCGGAAATGGGCAGTACTTC. Translation gives CAWSVRQVGNGQYF.

This clone was picked up one time. The J gene is TRBJ2-7, the V gene TRBV5-6, with a possible D match to TRBD1 (6 bases). Per the germline V gene, CDR1 is SGHDT and CDR2 is YYEEEE. Trimming cost V 4 bases and J 0 bases, with 17 bases left between them. The CDR3 loop spans 16 amino acids. CDR3 sequence reads: CASSLFTGTPSYEQYF. As DNA, the CDR3 is TGTGCCAGCAGCCTATTTACAGGGACCCCCTCCTACGAGCAGTACTTC.

The chain carries TRBV5-1 and TRBJ2-1, with a tentative D call TRBD2 (5 bases). The germline gives CDR1 SGHRS, CDR2 YFSETQ. The CDR3 runs to 13 residues. Between the trimmed V and J ends, which lost 1 base and 8 bases, there was a span of 10 bases. CDR3 DNA: TGCGCCAGCAGCTTGCCTAGCTCCCATGAGCAGTTCTTC. Its translation: CASSLPSSHEQFF.

The chain combines TRBV3-1 (or the pseudogene TRBV3-2) with TRBJ2-7, with 13 bases that match TRBD2. The CDR3 extends over 15 amino acids. Trimming cost V 4 bases and J 7 bases; bases outside gene matches: 7. Per the germline V gene, CDR1 is LGHDT and CDR2 is YNNKEL (reference sequence). In DNA form, the CDR3 reads TGTGCCAGCAGCCCTCCCGGACTAGCGGGAGAGGAGCAGTACTTC. Residues: CASSPPGLAGEEQYF.

The chain carries TRBV2 and TRBJ1-1; D is ambiguous. CDR3 size: 14 residues. V was clipped by 6 bases and J by 2 bases, with 13 bases between them. Germline V CDR1 and CDR2: SNHLY, FYNNEI. CDR3 sequence reads: CASSRGVLNTEAFF. The CDR3 DNA is TGTGCCAGCAGCCGCGGAGTCCTCAACACTGAAGCTTTCTTT. Full variable domain (outside the CDR3, taken from reference TRBV2 and TRBJ1-1): EPEVTQTPSHQVTQMGQEVILRCVPISNHLYFYWYRQILGQKVEFLVSFYNNEISEKSEIFDDQFSVERPDGSNFTLKIRSTKLEDSAMYFCASSRGVLNTEAFFGQGTRLTVV.

This chain joins TRBV27 and TRBJ2-7, with 9 bases identical to TRBD1. The germline CDR1 and CDR2 sequences are MNHEY and SMNVEV (reference sequence). V shed 5 bases and J 2 bases; nucleotides not matched to a gene: 7. The CDR3 loop spans 15 amino acids. The CDR3 sequence: CASSPDRGSPYEQYF. The CDR3 nucleotides are TGTGCCAGCAGTCCCGACAGGGGGAGCCCCTACGAGCAGTACTTC.

This clone was detected only a few times. J is TRBJ2-1 and V is TRBV14; 7 bases line up with TRBD2. V gave up 4 bases and J gave up 0 bases; unmatched junction bases: 9. There are 17 residues in the CDR3. Germline V gives CDR1 SGHDN, CDR2 FVKESK. CDR3 residues: CASSPSPGGSSYNEQFF. CDR3 DNA: TGTGCCAGCAGCCCCTCTCCCGGGGGGAGCTCCTACAATGAGCAGTTCTTC.